Below, 13 T cell receptor beta chains from the same sample are listed, as sequenced in a study of Graves' ophthalmopathy and Graves' hyperthyroidism. Amplifying from RNA transcripts, the study obtained TCR beta CDR3 regions. HTBI primers were employed in first-round RT-PCR, then a second-round multiplex PCR followed. Each CDR3 protein is one row after TCRdb ran MiXCR on the multiplex PCR reads. The sample contains around 1,000,000 distinct CDR3 sequences, approximately 35% of which appear only once. Input material: peripheral blood or thyroid tissue (not recorded which). The receptors come from an adult man with Graves' hyperthyroidism.

A few counts support this clonotype. Relative to the germline gene, one junction end is altered; a read error may explain this. CDR3 nucleotide sequence: TGTGTCAGCAGCTTAGATGCGTGGGGCGGGGAGCAGTACTTC. It is translated as CVSSLDAWGGEQYF. The chain uses TRBV13 and TRBJ2-7, with D possibly called TRBD1 or TRBD2 (5 bases each). Per germline, CDR1 PRHDT and CDR2 FYEKMQ (reference sequence). This CDR3 comprises 14 residues.

The rearrangement uses TRBV7-2 and TRBJ1-6; D uncertain. V lost 7 bases and J lost 7, with 14 bases in between. CDR1 and CDR2 from the germline V gene are SGHTA and FQGNSA. The CDR3 totals 14 residues. The CDR3 DNA reads TGTGCCAGCATCGCCTCTAGGGAGAATTCACCCCTCCACTTT. This encodes CASIASRENSPLHF.

Notes on this clonotype: The junction departs from the called germline gene at one end, perhaps through a read error. The rearrangement joins TRBV10-2 to TRBJ2-7, with D possibly called TRBD1 or TRBD2 (7 bases each). The CDR3 length is 15 residues. The germline V gene has CDR1 WSHSY and CDR2 SAAADI. CDR3: CASSYSDREGYEQYF. The CDR3 DNA reads as TGTGCCAGCAGTTACTCTGACAGGGAGGGCTACGAGCAGTACTTC.

This clonotype has a count of ten or more. The chain is built from TRBV20-1 and TRBJ1-2, with TRBD1 identical over 10 bases. Unmatched junction bases numbered 4, after V lost 5 bases and J lost 1 base. Germline-derived CDR1 and CDR2 are DFQATT and SNEGSKA (reference sequence). The CDR3 is 14 residues long. CDR3 sequence reads: CSAAGTGDNYGYTF. CDR3 sequence (DNA): TGCAGTGCTGCCGGGACAGGGGATAACTATGGCTACACCTTC.

This clonotype was counted at least ten times. The chain combines TRBV5-5 with TRBJ1-2, with TRBD1 matching 8 bases. V lost 3 bases to trimming and J lost 4 bases; unmatched junction nucleotides: 11. Germline CDR1 reads SGHKS; CDR2 reads YYEKEE (reference sequence). The length of the CDR3 is 16 residues. The chain's CDR3 is CASSYTGQADTYGYTF. DNA for the CDR3: TGTGCCAGCAGCTATACGGGACAGGCCGATACCTATGGCTACACCTTC.

The gene calls are TRBV29-1 and TRBJ2-3, with 7 bases aligning to TRBD2. Germline V gene lookup returns CDR1 SQVTM and CDR2 ANQGSEA. Trimming removed 8 bases from V and 2 bases from J; junction bases left unmatched: 13. The CDR3 totals 15 residues. This CDR3 is CSTSGVSGFTDTQYF. CDR3 coding DNA: TGCAGCACCAGCGGGGTTTCGGGGTTCACAGATACGCAGTATTTT.

The chain uses TRBV4-1 and TRBJ1-4; D is ambiguous. The germline gives CDR1 MGHRA, CDR2 YSYEKL. The CDR3 has 16 amino acids. Deletions cut 0 bases from V and 12 bases from J, with 20 bases between. The CDR3 sequence: CASSQDLPGGKEELFF. In nucleotides, the CDR3 is TGCGCCAGCAGCCAAGATCTGCCGGGAGGGAAGGAAGAACTGTTTTTT.

A note on this clonotype: One end of the junction varies from germline; a read error may be responsible. This sequence joins TRBV7-9 and TRBJ2-7; weak D call: TRBD1 (5 bases). CDR1 is SEHNR and CDR2 is FQNEAQ in the germline V gene (reference sequence). CDR3 size: 13 residues. CDR3 amino acids: CASSRPTGYERYF. CDR3 in DNA: TGCGCCAGCAGTCGCCCCACAGGTTACGAGCGGTACTTC.

This clonotype appeared many times. This rearrangement joins TRBV2 to TRBJ1-2; 10 bases align to TRBD1. The germline CDR1 and CDR2 sequences are SNHLY and FYNNEI. V was pared by 6 bases and J by 7 bases, with 11 bases of the junction left unmatched. The CDR3 consists of 15 residues. CDR3 DNA: TGTGCCAGCAGGCAGACAGGGGGCTCGGGGGTTGGCTACACCTTC. Translating it yields CASRQTGGSGVGYTF.

This clonotype was counted many times. This sequence joins TRBV24-1 and TRBJ1-2; 7 nucleotides align to TRBD1. This CDR3 contains 14 residues. Germline CDR1 is KGHDR and CDR2 is SFDVKD. V shed 4 bases, J shed 6 bases, and the junction held 7 bases outside the gene matches. Written as DNA, the CDR3 is TGTGCCACCAGTGACTCCGGGACAGAGGATGGCTACACCTTC. Amino acid sequence: CATSDSGTEDGYTF.

This chain links TRBV29-1 with TRBJ1-3; a possible D gene is TRBD1 (5 bases). Germline assignment: CDR1 SQVTM and CDR2 ANQGSEA. There are 15 residues in the CDR3. Trimming took 8 bases from V and 0 from J, leaving 17 bases between them. This CDR3 is CSTWGDPSSGNTIYF. DNA of the CDR3: TGCAGCACCTGGGGGGACCCGAGCTCTGGAAACACCATATATTTT.

Ten or more counts support this clonotype. The V and J genes are TRBV7-8 and TRBJ1-2; D is possibly TRBD1 (5 bases). V was pared by 2 bases and J by 0 bases, with 10 bases between. In germline, CDR1 is SGHVS, CDR2 FQNEAQ. CDR3 length equals 15 residues. This CDR3 reads CASSLSGLSNYGYTF. Written as DNA, the CDR3 is TGTGCCAGCAGCTTATCGGGGCTATCTAACTATGGCTACACCTTC. The variable domain in full, completed from reference TRBV7-8 and TRBJ1-2, reads GAGVSQSPRYKVAKRGQDVALRCDPISGHVSLFWYQQALGQGPEFLTYFQNEAQLDKSGLPSDRFFAERPEGSVSTLKIQRTQQEDSAVYLCASSLSGLSNYGYTFGSGTRLTVV.

This clonotype has only a few counts. The chain couples TRBV12-3 or TRBV12-4 to TRBJ2-7; a possible D gene is TRBD2 (5 bases). With 1 base removed from V and 6 bases from J, the gap between germline ends came to 13 bases. This CDR3 is built from 14 residues. The CDR3 sequence is CASSLGGSAPEQYF. CDR3 DNA: TGTGCCAGCAGTTTAGGCGGGTCAGCCCCCGAGCAGTACTTC.